The 10 T cell receptor beta chains presented below share a single source sample, sequenced in a study of blood T cell repertoires in COVID-19. Repertoires were generated with immunoSEQ multiplex PCR, while TCRdb's copy carries only in-frame clones and drops some. The data contain fewer than 250,000 clones, roughly 80% of them singletons. The specimen was peripheral blood. The receptor source for this set is a woman between 55 and 75 years old with COVID-19, enrolled during active disease.

This clone was observed a handful of times. Other DNA sequences within the sample encode an identical CDR3. The V and J genes are TRBV18 and TRBJ2-3; the D is unclear. CDR1 KGHSH and CDR2 LQKENI come from the germline V gene. The V end was cut by 2 bases, the J end by 3 bases, with 9 bases between. The CDR3 has 14 amino acids. The CDR3 sequence: CASSPGLRTDTQYF. Written as DNA, the CDR3 is TGTGCCAGCTCACCAGGTTTACGGACAGATACGCAGTATTTT.

The chain recombines TRBV19 with TRBJ1-5; unclear D gene. Germline CDR1 and CDR2: LNHDA and SQIVND (reference sequence). The V end lost 5 bases, the J end lost 4 bases, and 6 bases lay between the germline ends. There are 12 residues in the CDR3. In nucleotides, the CDR3 is TGTGCCAGTAGTGCCGCGAATCAGCCCCAGCATTTT. Its protein product is CASSAANQPQHF.

The chain joins TRBV9 to TRBJ2-4, with 11 nucleotides matching TRBD2. Germline V lookup: CDR1 SGDLS, CDR2 YYNGEE. Losses at the gene ends were 0 bases for V and 3 bases for J; bases not matched to a gene: 2. This CDR3 is built from 16 residues. CDR3 protein: CASSVGGTSGKNIQYF. CDR3 nucleotides: TGTGCCAGCAGCGTAGGGGGGACTAGCGGCAAAAACATTCAGTACTTC.

This chain connects TRBV11-3 to TRBJ2-7, with 8 bases lining up with TRBD2. This CDR3 spans 14 amino acids. Germline V gene lookup returns CDR1 SGHNT and CDR2 YENEEA. Losses at the gene ends were 5 bases for V and 0 bases for J; bases not matched to a gene: 3. The CDR3, as DNA: TGTGCCAGCAGCCTTAGCGGGATCTCCTACGAGCAGTACTTC. Its protein product is CASSLSGISYEQYF.

CDR3 coding DNA: TGTGCCAGTAGTCTCCGACAGGCGAGCAATCAGCCCCAGCATTTT. Encoded protein: CASSLRQASNQPQHF. The rearrangement uses TRBV19 and TRBJ1-5, with D maybe TRBD1 (6 bases). Germline CDR1 and CDR2: LNHDA and SQIVND (reference sequence). V lost 5 bases, J lost 1 base, and 12 bases lay in between. CDR3 length: 15 residues.

V gene TRBV7-6 combines with J gene TRBJ2-3, with a tentative D call TRBD1 (5 bases). Germline values: CDR1 SGHVS, CDR2 FNYEAQ. This CDR3 is built from 16 residues. V lost 3 bases, J lost 0 bases, and 13 bases lay in between. The CDR3 region is CASSLGGATSTDTQYF. The DNA for the CDR3 is TGTGCCAGCAGCTTGGGTGGGGCGACTAGCACAGATACGCAGTATTTT.

The chain uses TRBV2 and TRBJ1-5; 7 bases line up with TRBD1. With V trimmed by 5 bases and J by 2 bases, 9 bases remained unmatched. This CDR3 contains 16 residues. Germline V gene lookup returns CDR1 SNHLY and CDR2 FYNNEI. CDR3: CASSYLRQGGNQPQHF. DNA for the CDR3: TGTGCCAGCAGTTACCTAAGACAGGGAGGCAATCAGCCCCAGCATTTT. Supplemented by reference TRBV2 and TRBJ1-5, the full variable domain reads EPEVTQTPSHQVTQMGQEVILRCVPISNHLYFYWYRQILGQKVEFLVSFYNNEISEKSEIFDDQFSVERPDGSNFTLKIRSTKLEDSAMYFCASSYLRQGGNQPQHFGDGTRLSIL.

This rearrangement joins TRBV4-2 to TRBJ2-2; 10 nucleotides match TRBD2. J lost 6 bases, V lost 2 bases, and 6 bases had no gene match. Germline loops: CDR1 LGHNA, CDR2 YNFKEQ. The CDR3 totals 16 residues. This CDR3 reads CASSQTISGGSGELFF. The CDR3 nucleotides read TGTGCCAGCAGCCAAACTATTAGCGGGGGGTCCGGGGAGCTGTTTTTT.

This sequence joins TRBV2 and TRBJ2-2, with TRBD1 matching over 8 bases. The CDR3 sequence is 14 residues long. The V and J ends lost 3 bases and 8 bases, in that order; junction bases with no gene match: 5. Germline CDR1 and CDR2: SNHLY and FYNNEI. CDR3 amino acids: CASSETGVEGELFF. DNA for the CDR3: TGTGCCAGCAGTGAGACAGGGGTAGAGGGGGAGCTGTTTTTT.

V gene TRBV2 combines with J gene TRBJ2-2; 7 bases are shared with TRBD2. This CDR3 is built from 15 residues. Germline assignment: CDR1 SNHLY and CDR2 FYNNEI. The junction had 5 bases not matched to a gene; V was cut back by 7 bases and J by 0 bases. This chain's CDR3 is CASKPLAANTGELFF. CDR3 nucleotide sequence: TGTGCCAGCAAGCCCCTAGCGGCGAACACCGGGGAGCTGTTTTTT. The whole variable domain, remainder taken from reference TRBV2 and TRBJ2-2, is EPEVTQTPSHQVTQMGQEVILRCVPISNHLYFYWYRQILGQKVEFLVSFYNNEISEKSEIFDDQFSVERPDGSNFTLKIRSTKLEDSAMYFCASKPLAANTGELFFGEGSRLTVL.